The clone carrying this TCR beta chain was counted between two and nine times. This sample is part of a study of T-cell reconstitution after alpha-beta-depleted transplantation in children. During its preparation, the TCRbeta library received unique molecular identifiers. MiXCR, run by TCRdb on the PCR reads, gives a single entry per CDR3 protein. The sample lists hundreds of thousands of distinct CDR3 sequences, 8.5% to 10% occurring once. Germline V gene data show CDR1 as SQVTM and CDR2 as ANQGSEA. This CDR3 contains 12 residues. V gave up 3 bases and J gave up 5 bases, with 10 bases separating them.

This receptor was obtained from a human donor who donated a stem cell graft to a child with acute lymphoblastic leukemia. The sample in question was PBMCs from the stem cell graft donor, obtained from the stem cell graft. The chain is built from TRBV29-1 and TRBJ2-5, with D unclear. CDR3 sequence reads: CSVDSQMETQYF. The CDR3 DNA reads TGCAGCGTTGATTCACAAATGGAGACCCAGTACTTC.